This T cell receptor (beta chain) was profiled in a study of blood T cell repertoires in COVID-19. Study context: The origin of the acute and convalescent COVID-19 samples was the United States, Italy and Spain.

The assay was immunoSEQ multiplex PCR, and TCRdb's table has in-frame clones only and misses some. The sample holds roughly 250,000 clones, 75% to 90% seen once. V lost 6 bases to trimming and J lost 2 bases, with 23 bases between them. Germline V gene lookup returns CDR1 WSHSY and CDR2 SAAADI. This CDR3 is 18 amino acids long. The origin of this receptor is a man aged 35-49 years who had recovered from COVID-19. The chain carries TRBV10-2 and TRBJ1-5, with a weak D call TRBD1 (5 bases). The material sequenced was PBMCs or T cells enriched from blood (not recorded which). CDR3 in DNA: TGCGCCAGCAGCCCGGCGACCTGGGTTGGGGCAGGCAATCAGCCCCAGCATTTT. Encoded protein: CASSPATWVGAGNQPQHF.